The TCR beta chain under discussion was sequenced for a study of T cells in Graves' hyperthyroidism and ophthalmopathy. Disease duration under 2 months; hyperthyroidism patients were aged 18 to 65. Researchers barred patients who had uncontrolled infection, other autoimmune disease, pregnancy or lactation. PBMCs were sourced from approximately 9 ml fresh peripheral blood. Template material for amplifying TCR beta CDR3 regions consisted of RNA transcripts. In the first-round RT-PCR of the TCR CDR3, the HTBI primer set was used. TCRdb reprocessed the multiplex PCR reads with MiXCR, giving one entry per CDR3 protein. The sample has more than 350,000 distinct CDR3 sequences, roughly 17% seen once. Many counts were recorded for this clonotype. V lost 6 bases, J lost 1 base, and 10 bases lay in between. The CDR3 length is 14 residues.

The clonotype originates from a woman aged 25 to 45 with Graves' hyperthyroidism that later progressed to Graves' ophthalmopathy. The rearrangement links TRBV12-3 or TRBV12-4 to TRBJ1-5; unclear D gene. Sequencing was performed on blood. The CDR3 protein is CASRAMGSNQPQHF. CDR3 in DNA: TGTGCCAGCAGGGCCATGGGGAGCAATCAGCCCCAGCATTTT.